One sample yielded the 10 T cell receptor beta chains listed below, sequenced in a study of beta chain features in type 1 diabetes. All of the isolated RNA was reverse transcribed, so expressed TCRB transcripts were sequenced. Here immunoSEQ multiplex PCR was the method, and the copy in TCRdb shows in-frame clones only, minus some. The profile covers 600,000 or so clones, with 11% to 15% appearing a single time and approximately 0.043% taken by the ten largest. Study outcomes and limitations: Significant though moderate, a shortening of TCRB CDR3s appeared in all four CD4+ subsets of Type 1 diabetes patients.

Their specific antigens are unknown. Material: naive CD4+ T cells from blood. These receptors were taken from a man younger than 30 with type 1 diabetes.

A few counts support this clone. V is TRBV30 and J is TRBJ1-4; tentative D call: TRBD1 (5 bases). Trimming took 4 bases from V and 5 from J, leaving 14 bases between them. The CDR3 has 14 residues. Germline assignment: CDR1 GTSNPN and CDR2 SVGIG (reference sequence). This CDR3 is CAWTYDAGNEKLFF. The CDR3 region has the DNA TGTGCCTGGACCTACGACGCAGGGAATGAAAAACTGTTTTTT.

This clone was detected a few times. The DNA of the CDR3 is TGTGCCAGCAGCGTGGACGGCGACTCCTACAATGAGCAGTTCTTC. It is translated as CASSVDGDSYNEQFF. The chain carries TRBV9 and TRBJ2-1; D not resolved. The V gene lost 2 bases and the J gene lost 0 bases, with 9 bases spanning the gap. CDR3 size: 15 residues. The germline V gene has CDR1 SGDLS and CDR2 YYNGEE.

The chain uses TRBV11-2 and TRBJ1-4, with TRBD1 matching 10 bases. Germline V CDR1 and CDR2: SGHAT, FQNNGV. This CDR3 is built from 14 residues. Trimming removed 6 bases from V and 5 bases from J; junction bases left unmatched: 3. DNA for the CDR3: TGTGCCAGCAGTAGGGACAGGGGCAATGAAAAACTGTTTTTT. It translates to CASSRDRGNEKLFF.

V gene TRBV21-1 combines with J gene TRBJ1-5. TRBV21-1 is assigned pseudogene status. The CDR3 has 14 amino acids. The CDR3 region has the DNA TGTGCCAGCAGCGCCCCCGAGGAGGGTCAGCCCCAGCATTTT. Translating it yields CASSAPEEGQPQHF.

This clone occurred a few times. The V and J genes are TRBV6-6 and TRBJ2-1; maybe TRBD1 (6 bases). The CDR3 covers 14 residues. V was trimmed by 3 bases and J by 5 bases, leaving 11 bases between them. From germline, CDR1 is MNHNY and CDR2 SVGAGI (reference sequence). The CDR3 loop is CASSYGGTDNEQFF. CDR3 coding DNA: TGTGCCAGCAGTTATGGGGGCACGGACAATGAGCAGTTCTTC.

V and J are TRBV6-5 and TRBJ2-7, with D possibly matching TRBD1 (6 bases). The ends were cut back, 5 bases at V and 1 base at J, with 12 bases in the middle. Germline loops: CDR1 MNHEY, CDR2 SVGAGI. The CDR3 is made up of 14 amino acids. CDR3 amino acids: CASSRYRESYEQYF. CDR3 coding DNA: TGTGCCAGCAGTCGATACAGGGAATCCTACGAGCAGTACTTC.

This clone turned up a few times. This chain uses TRBV29-1 with TRBJ2-5; TRBD1 agrees at 7 bases. V trimming: 7 bases; J trimming: 4 bases; junction bases outside the gene matches: 6. The CDR3 length is 12 residues. CDR1 and CDR2 (germline): SQVTM, ANQGSEA. In DNA, the CDR3 is TGCAGCGGCTACAGGGGCCCAGAGACCCAGTACTTC. Amino acids: CSGYRGPETQYF.

The rearrangement joins TRBV30 to TRBJ1-1; 8 bases line up with TRBD1. Per the germline V gene, CDR1 is GTSNPN and CDR2 is SVGIG (reference sequence). This CDR3 region has 15 residues. Trimming took 5 bases from V and 6 from J; bases not matched to a gene: 14. CDR3 DNA: TGTGCCTGGGCTTTTGACTCAGGGGGCCGCCCTGAAGCTTTCTTT. This gives the protein CAWAFDSGGRPEAFF.

This clone was counted between two and nine times. The V gene is TRBV30, the J gene TRBJ2-4; no reliable D call. From germline, CDR1 is GTSNPN and CDR2 SVGIG (reference sequence). This CDR3 is 17 amino acids long. Deletions cut 5 bases from V and 0 bases from J, with 20 bases between. The CDR3 DNA is TGTGCCTGGGCTCGCGACGGAAGTCCCCTAGCCAAAAACATTCAGTACTTC. The encoded protein is CAWARDGSPLAKNIQYF. The complete variable domain, with remaining parts taken from reference TRBV30 and TRBJ2-4, reads SQTIHQWPATLVQPVGSPLSLECTVEGTSNPNLYWYRQAAGRGLQLLFYSVGIGQISSEVPQNLSASRPQDRQFILSSKKLLLSDSGFYLCAWARDGSPLAKNIQYFGAGTRLSVL.

This clone came up a few times. In nucleotides, the CDR3 is TGTGTCAGGAGGCTAGCGGGAAATGAAGAGACCCAGTACTTC. It translates to CVRRLAGNEETQYF. The chain links TRBV2 to TRBJ2-5, with 9 bases lining up with TRBD2. The CDR3 runs 14 residues. Germline V lookup: CDR1 SNHLY, CDR2 FYNNEI.